The present entry profiles one TCR beta chain with its context. Its matching antigen is unknown. It is likely a read error, because the conserved phenylalanine at the end of the CDR3 is missing. Taking about 20-31 mg of unsorted bulk tissue, the authors co-extracted RNA and DNA. Sampling targeted five separate regions of each tumor, which included the tumor centre. Synthesis of TCR beta cDNA was carried out from 450 to 650 ng total RNA with a constant-region primer. Slightly modified ARM-PCR with three nested multiplex PCR rounds yielded TCR beta libraries. Researchers ran the first two PCR rounds for 10 cycles each with TRBV1-TRBV30 forward primers and a C-beta reverse primer. From the multiplex PCR reads, TCRdb called clonotypes with MiXCR, one entry per CDR3 protein. Of 120,000 or so distinct CDR3 sequences in the sample, 55% to 75% were seen once. CDR3 length equals 13 residues. Germline loops: CDR1 SGHAT, CDR2 FQNNGV.

These data originate in a study of tumor-infiltrating lymphocytes in primary liver carcinoma. Study information: Staging placed the tumors at T1-T3 N0M0, and they measured about 4.2 to 11 cm across. Study-wide results and caveats: Only about 7.5-24% of top clones were detected in all five tumor regions.

The origin of this receptor is a woman aged 55-69 years with primary liver carcinoma and hepatitis B virus infection. The gene calls are TRBV11-2 and TRBJ2-4; tentatively, D is TRBD2 (5 bases). The specimen sequenced was liver tumor tissue from sampling region 1. Sample subset: tumor region T1, superior pole. CDR3 sequence (DNA): TGTGGCAGTTCACTAGAGTCCAAAAAGATTCAGTACATC. The encoded protein is CGSSLESKKIQYI.